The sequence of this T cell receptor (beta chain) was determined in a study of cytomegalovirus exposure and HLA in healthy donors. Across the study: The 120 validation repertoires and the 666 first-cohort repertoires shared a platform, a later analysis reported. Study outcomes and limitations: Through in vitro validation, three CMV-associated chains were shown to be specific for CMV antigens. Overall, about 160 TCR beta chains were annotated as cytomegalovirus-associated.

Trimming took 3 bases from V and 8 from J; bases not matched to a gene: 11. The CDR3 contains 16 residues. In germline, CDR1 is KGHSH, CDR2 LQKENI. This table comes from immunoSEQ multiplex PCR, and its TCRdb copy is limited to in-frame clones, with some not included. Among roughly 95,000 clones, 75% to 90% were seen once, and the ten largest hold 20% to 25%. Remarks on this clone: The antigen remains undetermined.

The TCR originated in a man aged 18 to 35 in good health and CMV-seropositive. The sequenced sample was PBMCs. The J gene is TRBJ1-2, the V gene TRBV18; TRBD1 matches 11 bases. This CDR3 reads CASSPGQGATLGGYTF. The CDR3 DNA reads TGTGCCAGCTCACCCGGACAGGGGGCGACTTTGGGAGGCTACACCTTC.